This T cell receptor (beta chain) was sequenced for a study of blood T cells in healthy people across ages. Findings and limits, study-wide: Donor CMV status was unknown, possibly confounding expanded clonotype changes.

This CDR3 spans 17 amino acids. The V gene end was trimmed by 7 bases and the J gene end by 4 bases; junction bases not matched to a gene: 15. A remark on this clonotype: Its matching antigen is unknown.

A second PCR, run for roughly 7 to 12 cycles, used a sample-barcoded 5' primer plus a J-beta primer mix. TCRdb ran MiXCR on the 5' RACE reads and lists one entry per CDR3 protein. The sample has 850,000 or so distinct CDR3 sequences; about 30% are singletons. Sequencing used blood. The chain combines TRBV12-3 or TRBV12-4 with TRBJ2-3, with 9 positions matching TRBD2. This TCR was sampled from a woman older than 75 in good health. Written as DNA, the CDR3 is TGTGCCAGCACCCCTCTGCTGACTAGCGGATTCGCAGATACGCAGTATTTT. Its translation is CASTPLLTSGFADTQYF.